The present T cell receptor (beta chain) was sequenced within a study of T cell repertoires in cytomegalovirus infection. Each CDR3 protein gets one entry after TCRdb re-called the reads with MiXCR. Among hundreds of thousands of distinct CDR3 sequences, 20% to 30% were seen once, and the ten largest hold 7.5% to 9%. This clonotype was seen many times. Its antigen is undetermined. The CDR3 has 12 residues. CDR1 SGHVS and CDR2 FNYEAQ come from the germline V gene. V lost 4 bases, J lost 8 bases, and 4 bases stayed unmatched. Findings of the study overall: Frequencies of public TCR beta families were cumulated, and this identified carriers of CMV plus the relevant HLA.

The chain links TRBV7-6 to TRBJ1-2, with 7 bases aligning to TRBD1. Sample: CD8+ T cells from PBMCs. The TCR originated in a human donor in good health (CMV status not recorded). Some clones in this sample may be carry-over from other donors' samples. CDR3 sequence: CASSSTGEGYTF. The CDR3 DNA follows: TGTGCCAGCAGCTCCACAGGGGAGGGCTACACCTTC.